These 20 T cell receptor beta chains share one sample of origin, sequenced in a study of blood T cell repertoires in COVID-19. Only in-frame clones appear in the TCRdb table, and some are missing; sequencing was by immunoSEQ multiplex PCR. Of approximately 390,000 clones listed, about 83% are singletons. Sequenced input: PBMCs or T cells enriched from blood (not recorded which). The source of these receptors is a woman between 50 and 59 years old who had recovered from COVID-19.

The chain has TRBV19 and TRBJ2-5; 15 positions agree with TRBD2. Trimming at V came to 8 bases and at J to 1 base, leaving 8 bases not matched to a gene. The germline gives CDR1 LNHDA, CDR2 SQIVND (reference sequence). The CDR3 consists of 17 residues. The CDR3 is CASSRWGLAGGQETQYF. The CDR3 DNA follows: TGTGCCAGTTCCCGGTGGGGACTAGCGGGGGGCCAAGAGACCCAGTACTTC. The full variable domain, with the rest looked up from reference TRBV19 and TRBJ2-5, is DGGITQSPKYLFRKEGQNVTLSCEQNLNHDAMYWYRQDPGQGLRLIYYSQIVNDFQKGDIAEGYSVSREKKESFPLTVTSAQKNPTAFYLCASSRWGLAGGQETQYFGPGTRLLVL.

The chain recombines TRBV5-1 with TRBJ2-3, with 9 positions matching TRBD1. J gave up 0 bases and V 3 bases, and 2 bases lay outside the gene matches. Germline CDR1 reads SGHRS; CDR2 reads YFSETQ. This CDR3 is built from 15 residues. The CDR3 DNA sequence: TGCGCCAGCAGCTGGACAGGGGCGAGCACAGATACGCAGTATTTT. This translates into CASSWTGASTDTQYF.

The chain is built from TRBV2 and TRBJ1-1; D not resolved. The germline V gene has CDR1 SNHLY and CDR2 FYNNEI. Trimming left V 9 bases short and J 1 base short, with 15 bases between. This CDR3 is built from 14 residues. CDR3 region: CASRWLASNTEAFF. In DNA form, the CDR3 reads TGTGCCAGTCGTTGGTTGGCCTCGAACACTGAAGCTTTCTTT.

In nucleotides, the CDR3 is TGTGCCAGCAGCTTGGTTGGCAGGGATCTCTATGGCTACACCTTC. It codes for CASSLVGRDLYGYTF. The gene calls are TRBV5-6 and TRBJ1-2, with a tentative D call TRBD1 (5 bases). Germline V gives CDR1 SGHDT, CDR2 YYEEEE. V was clipped by 0 bases and J by 4 bases, with 13 bases between them. The CDR3 totals 15 residues.

CDR3 in amino acids: CASSPAGPHEQYF. The CDR3 DNA is TGTGCCAGCTCACCAGCAGGTCCCCACGAGCAGTACTTC. The rearrangement links TRBV18 to TRBJ2-7; no reliable D call. Trimming took 2 bases from V and 5 from J, leaving 10 bases between them. Germline V gives CDR1 KGHSH, CDR2 LQKENI. This CDR3 spans 13 amino acids.

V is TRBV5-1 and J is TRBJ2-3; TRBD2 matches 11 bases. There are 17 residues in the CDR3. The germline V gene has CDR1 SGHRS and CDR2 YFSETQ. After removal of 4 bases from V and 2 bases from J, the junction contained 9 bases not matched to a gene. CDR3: CASSNLAGGLLTDTQYF. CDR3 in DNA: TGCGCCAGCAGCAATTTAGCGGGGGGGCTTCTCACAGATACGCAGTATTTT.

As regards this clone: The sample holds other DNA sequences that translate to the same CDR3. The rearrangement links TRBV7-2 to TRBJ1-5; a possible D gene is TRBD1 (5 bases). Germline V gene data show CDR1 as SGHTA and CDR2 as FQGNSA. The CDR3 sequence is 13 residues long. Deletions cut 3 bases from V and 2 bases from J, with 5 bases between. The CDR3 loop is CASSFRGNQPQHF. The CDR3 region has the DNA TGTGCCAGCAGCTTCAGGGGCAATCAGCCCCAGCATTTT.

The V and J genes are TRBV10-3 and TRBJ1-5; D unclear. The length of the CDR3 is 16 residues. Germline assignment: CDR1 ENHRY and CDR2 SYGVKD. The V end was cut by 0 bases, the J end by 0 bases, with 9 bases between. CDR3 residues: CAISESAGPSNQPQHF. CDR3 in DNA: TGTGCCATCAGTGAGTCGGCAGGCCCTAGCAATCAGCCCCAGCATTTT.

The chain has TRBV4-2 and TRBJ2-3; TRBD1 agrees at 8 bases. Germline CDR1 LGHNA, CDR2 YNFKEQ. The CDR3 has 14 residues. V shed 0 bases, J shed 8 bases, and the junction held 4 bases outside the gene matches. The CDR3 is CASSQESGGVTQYF. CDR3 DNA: TGTGCCAGCAGCCAAGAATCAGGGGGCGTTACGCAGTATTTT.

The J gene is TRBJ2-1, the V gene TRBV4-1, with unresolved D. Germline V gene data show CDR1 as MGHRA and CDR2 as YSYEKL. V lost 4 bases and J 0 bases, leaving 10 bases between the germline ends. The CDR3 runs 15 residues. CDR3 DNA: TGCGCCAGCAGCCGGTCACTAAACTCCTACAATGAGCAGTTCTTC. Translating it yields CASSRSLNSYNEQFF.

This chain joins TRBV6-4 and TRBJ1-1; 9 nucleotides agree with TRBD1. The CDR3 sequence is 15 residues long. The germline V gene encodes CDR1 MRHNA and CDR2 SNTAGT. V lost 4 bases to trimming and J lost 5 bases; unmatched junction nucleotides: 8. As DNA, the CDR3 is TGTGCCAGCAGTGCCACAGGGGGCAGGCTGACTGAAGCTTTCTTT. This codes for CASSATGGRLTEAFF.

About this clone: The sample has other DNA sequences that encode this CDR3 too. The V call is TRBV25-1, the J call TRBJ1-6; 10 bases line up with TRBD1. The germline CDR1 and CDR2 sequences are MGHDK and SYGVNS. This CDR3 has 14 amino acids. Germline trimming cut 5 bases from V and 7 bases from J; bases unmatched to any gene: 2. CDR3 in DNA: TGTGCCAGCAGTCGGGACAGGGGCAATTCACCCCTCCACTTT. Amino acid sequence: CASSRDRGNSPLHF.

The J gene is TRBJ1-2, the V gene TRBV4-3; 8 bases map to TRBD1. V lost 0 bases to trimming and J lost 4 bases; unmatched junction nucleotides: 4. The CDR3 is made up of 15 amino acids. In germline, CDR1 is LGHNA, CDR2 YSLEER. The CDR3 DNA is TGCGCCAGCAGCCAAGATAGGACAGGGCGCTATGGCTACACCTTC. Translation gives CASSQDRTGRYGYTF.

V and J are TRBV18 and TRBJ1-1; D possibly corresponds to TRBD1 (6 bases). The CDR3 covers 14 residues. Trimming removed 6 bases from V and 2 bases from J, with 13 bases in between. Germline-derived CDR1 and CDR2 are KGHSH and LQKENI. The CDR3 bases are TGTGCCAGCTCGTCCAGGGGTTTAAACACTGAAGCTTTCTTT. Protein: CASSSRGLNTEAFF.

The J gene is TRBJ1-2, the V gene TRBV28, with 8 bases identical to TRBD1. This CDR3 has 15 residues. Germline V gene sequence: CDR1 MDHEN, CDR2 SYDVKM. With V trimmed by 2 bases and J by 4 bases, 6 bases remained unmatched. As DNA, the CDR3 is TGTGCCAGCAGTTTAGACAGGGGTCTCGGCTATGGCTACACCTTC. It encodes CASSLDRGLGYGYTF.

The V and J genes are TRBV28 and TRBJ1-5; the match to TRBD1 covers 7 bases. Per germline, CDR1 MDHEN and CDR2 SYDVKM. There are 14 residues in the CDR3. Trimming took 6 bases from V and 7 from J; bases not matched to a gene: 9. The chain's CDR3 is CASSPDRDMQPQHF. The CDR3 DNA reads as TGTGCCAGCAGCCCCGACAGGGACATGCAGCCCCAGCATTTT.

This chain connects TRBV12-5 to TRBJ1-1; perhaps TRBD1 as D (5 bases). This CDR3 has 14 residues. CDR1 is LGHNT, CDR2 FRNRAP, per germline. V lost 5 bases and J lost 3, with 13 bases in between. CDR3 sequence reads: CASGPGGFYTEAFF. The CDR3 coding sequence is TGTGCTAGTGGTCCCGGGGGGTTTTACACTGAAGCTTTCTTT.

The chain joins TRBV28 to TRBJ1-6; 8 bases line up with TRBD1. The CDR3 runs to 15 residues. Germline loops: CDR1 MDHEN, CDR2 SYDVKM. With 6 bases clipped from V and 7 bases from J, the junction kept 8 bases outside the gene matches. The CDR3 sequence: CASSPIGQGNSPLHF. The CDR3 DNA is TGTGCCAGCAGCCCTATCGGACAGGGAAATTCACCCCTCCACTTT.

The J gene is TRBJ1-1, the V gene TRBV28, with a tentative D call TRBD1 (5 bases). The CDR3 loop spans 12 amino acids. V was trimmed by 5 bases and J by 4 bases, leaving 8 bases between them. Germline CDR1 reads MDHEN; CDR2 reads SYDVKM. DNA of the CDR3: TGTGCCAGCAGTCCGGGGGGCACTGAAGCTTTCTTT. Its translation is CASSPGGTEAFF.

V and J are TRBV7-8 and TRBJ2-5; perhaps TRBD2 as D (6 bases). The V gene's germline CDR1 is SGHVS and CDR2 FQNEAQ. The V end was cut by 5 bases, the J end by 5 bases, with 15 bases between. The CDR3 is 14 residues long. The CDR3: CASSPPLGRETQYF. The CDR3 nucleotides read TGTGCCAGCAGCCCCCCGCTGGGGAGGGAGACCCAGTACTTC.